This T cell receptor (beta chain) was obtained from a study of blood T cell repertoires in COVID-19. Recruited during active infection, patients (from Seattle) were subsequently followed longitudinally. Authors' processing steps: Amplification with reference gene primers provided the estimates of nucleated cell counts. Sequenced by immunoSEQ multiplex PCR; TCRdb stores in-frame clones only, minus some. V, J and clone size derive from that table, while D and trimming were established from the DNA sequence. This sample has fewer than 450,000 clones, with 88% found just once. Sequenced: peripheral blood. This receptor was identified in a woman aged 65 to 85 with COVID-19, enrolled during active disease.

The CDR3: CAISGGDRVWNTEAFF. CDR3 DNA: TGTGCCATCAGTGGGGGGGACAGGGTATGGAACACTGAAGCTTTCTTT. This chain uses TRBV10-3 with TRBJ1-1; 9 bases line up with TRBD1. This CDR3 spans 16 amino acids. V was clipped by 4 bases and J by 1 base; unmatched bases: 7. Germline CDR1 is ENHRY and CDR2 is SYGVKD.